The rows below give T cell receptor beta chains drawn from one sample of a study of cytomegalovirus exposure and HLA in healthy donors. Libraries were prepared by immunoSEQ multiplex PCR; TCRdb keeps only in-frame clonotypes and omits some of them. The sample lists 150,000 to 200,000 clones, 76% occurring once. The specimen sequenced was PBMCs. The receptors originated from a man in his late teens or twenties in good health and CMV-seronegative. Both conserved end residues are part of each CDR3. A D gene is named only where the DNA matches it firmly. Size is stated for part of the rows, as once, few or many counts, or as a class when the clone is expanded.

d_call clone_size j_call v_call cdr3_aa cdr3_nt
. . TRBJ1-5 TRBV19 CASSTPQGRQPQHF TGTGCCAGTAGTACCCCACAGGGCAGACAGCCCCAGCATTTT
. . TRBJ1-5 TRBV28 CASSFWGTMAQHF TGTGCCAGCAGTTTCTGGGGGACAATGGCCCAGCATTTT
. . TRBJ1-2 TRBV6-5 CASSPPRGSEGYTF TGTGCCAGCAGTCCCCCCCGGGGTTCGGAAGGCTACACCTTC
. . TRBJ2-5 TRBV28 CASSRREKETQYF TGTGCCAGCAGCCGGCGGGAAAAAGAGACCCAGTACTTC
. . TRBJ1-6 TRBV7-6 CASSLGGGVGSPLHF TGTGCCAGCAGCTTAGGAGGAGGGGTTGGTTCACCCCTCCACTTT
. . TRBJ2-5 TRBV7-3 CASSLTRQAKRKETQYF TGTGCCAGCAGCTTAACCCGACAGGCCAAACGGAAAGAGACCCAGTACTTC
TRBD1 . TRBJ1-4 TRBV27 CASGGTGSNEKLFF TGTGCCAGCGGGGGGACAGGAAGTAATGAAAAACTGTTTTTT
TRBD1 few TRBJ1-2 TRBV7-2 CASSLFPRQGGGYTF TGTGCCAGCAGCCTTTTCCCACGACAGGGGGGAGGCTACACCTTC
TRBD1 . TRBJ1-5 TRBV28 CASSPQGQGYQPQHF TGTGCCAGCAGTCCCCAGGGACAGGGATATCAGCCCCAGCATTTT
TRBD1 . TRBJ2-7 TRBV5-8 CASSFVKGALGFLYEQYF TGTGCCAGCAGCTTTGTCAAGGGGGCGTTGGGATTTCTCTACGAGCAGTACTTC
. . TRBJ2-7 TRBV28 CASSPGTPPYEQYF TGTGCCAGCAGTCCTGGGACTCCTCCCTACGAGCAGTACTTC
TRBD2 . TRBJ2-1 TRBV10-1 CASSDLAGVGNEQFF TGCGCCAGCAGTGATCTAGCGGGAGTGGGGAATGAGCAGTTCTTC
TRBD1 . TRBJ1-2 TRBV28 CASSLPPGQGRGYTF TGTGCCAGCAGTTTACCCCCGGGACAGGGAAGGGGCTACACCTTC
. . TRBJ1-3 TRBV30 CAWRPTLGGANTIYF TGTGCCTGGAGGCCTACTTTGGGGGGAGCAAACACCATATATTTT
. . TRBJ1-1 TRBV29-1 CSVMESTEAFF TGCAGCGTTATGGAGAGCACTGAAGCTTTCTTT
. . TRBJ1-2 TRBV6-1 CASSEGVGRNYGYTF TGTGCCAGCAGTGAAGGGGTGGGGCGAAACTATGGCTACACCTTC
. few TRBJ1-1 TRBV6-5 CASSYSTGSEAFF TGTGCCAGCAGTTACTCTACCGGGTCTGAAGCTTTCTTT
TRBD1 . TRBJ2-4 TRBV7-9 CASSSDRVNIQYF TGTGCCAGCAGCTCGGACAGGGTGAACATTCAGTACTTC
. . TRBJ1-4 TRBV29-1 CSVGNTATNEKLFF TGCAGCGTCGGGAACACTGCAACTAATGAAAAACTGTTTTTT
. . TRBJ2-7 TRBV19 CASRGGQIYEQYF TGTGCCAGTAGAGGAGGACAGATCTACGAGCAGTACTTC
TRBD2 . TRBJ2-3 TRBV9 CASSPDSGGPTDTQYF TGTGCCAGCAGCCCTGATAGCGGGGGGCCCACAGATACGCAGTATTTT
. . TRBJ2-7 TRBV30 CAWSAWAFDEQYF TGTGCCTGGAGTGCGTGGGCCTTCGACGAGCAGTACTTC
. . TRBJ2-3 TRBV19 CASSIEEWGTDTQYF TGTGCCAGTAGTATAGAGGAGTGGGGCACAGATACGCAGTATTTT
. . TRBJ2-1 TRBV27 CASRSFWSNEQFF TGTGCCAGCCGCAGTTTTTGGAGCAATGAGCAGTTCTTC
TRBD1 . TRBJ2-5 TRBV10-3 CAISEGDRYQETQYF TGTGCCATCAGTGAGGGGGACAGGTACCAAGAGACCCAGTACTTC
TRBD1 few TRBJ2-7 TRBV11-2 CASSPGTGPYEQYF TGTGCCAGCAGCCCCGGGACAGGGCCCTACGAGCAGTACTTC
. . TRBJ1-2 TRBV6-1 CASNGPGESYTF TGTGCCAGCAACGGGCCGGGGGAAAGTTACACCTTC
. . TRBJ1-1 TRBV28 CASSLTGTGGYTEAFF TGTGCCAGCAGCCTCACAGGGACGGGGGGGTACACTGAAGCTTTCTTT
TRBD1 . TRBJ1-2 TRBV30 CAWMGQGDTYGYTF TGTGCCTGGATGGGGCAGGGGGATACCTATGGCTACACCTTC
. . TRBJ2-3 TRBV7-6 CASSSVQLGTSTDTQYF TGTGCCAGCAGCTCAGTACAATTAGGGACTAGCACAGATACGCAGTATTTT
. . TRBJ1-2 TRBV6-6 CASTPRQEPYYGYTF TGTGCCAGCACACCCCGACAGGAGCCGTACTATGGCTACACCTTC